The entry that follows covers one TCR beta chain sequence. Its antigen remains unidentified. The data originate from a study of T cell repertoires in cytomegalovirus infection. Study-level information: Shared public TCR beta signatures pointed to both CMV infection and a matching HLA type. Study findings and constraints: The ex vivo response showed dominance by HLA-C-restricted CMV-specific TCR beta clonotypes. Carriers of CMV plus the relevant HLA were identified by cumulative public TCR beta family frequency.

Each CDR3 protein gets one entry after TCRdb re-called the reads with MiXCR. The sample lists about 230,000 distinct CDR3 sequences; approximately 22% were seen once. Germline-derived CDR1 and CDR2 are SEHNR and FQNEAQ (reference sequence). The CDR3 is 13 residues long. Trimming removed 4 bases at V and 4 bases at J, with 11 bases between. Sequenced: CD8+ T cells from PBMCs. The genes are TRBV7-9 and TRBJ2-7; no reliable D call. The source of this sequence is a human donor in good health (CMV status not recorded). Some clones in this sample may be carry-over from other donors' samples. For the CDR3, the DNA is TGTGCCAGCAGCTCTCCACCTCCTTACGAGCAGTACTTC. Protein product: CASSSPPPYEQYF.